What follows are 9 T cell receptor beta chains derived from one specimen sequenced in a study of post-analysis software for immune sequencing data. Study-wide results and limits: Patients had higher frequencies than controls of roughly five TRBV segments, including TRBV5-6, TRBV5-1 and TRBV20-1.

Unique molecular identifiers were present in the TCR beta cDNA libraries. TCRdb re-derived calls from the PCR reads in MiXCR, one entry per CDR3 protein. The sample shows about 680,000 distinct CDR3 sequences, 55% to 60% of them seen only once. No antigens are known for them. Sequencing used blood. All receptors come from a girl aged 2-10 years with multiple sclerosis.

V is TRBV20-1 and J is TRBJ2-5, with TRBD2 matching over 10 bases. The CDR3 extends over 13 amino acids. After removal of 7 bases from V and 11 bases from J, the junction contained 13 bases not matched to a gene. CDR1 is DFQATT, CDR2 SNEGSKA, per germline (reference sequence). CDR3 sequence: CSGPLAGDRQQYF. CDR3 coding DNA: TGCAGTGGCCCCCTAGCGGGGGACCGCCAGCAGTACTTC.

The chain joins TRBV10-3 to TRBJ2-7; 8 bases map to TRBD2. The V gene's germline CDR1 is ENHRY and CDR2 SYGVKD. CDR3 length: 17 amino acids. Losses at the gene ends were 6 bases for V and 4 bases for J; bases not matched to a gene: 17. The chain's CDR3 is CAIRQRESRGVGYEQYF. CDR3 DNA: TGTGCCATCAGGCAGCGGGAGAGCCGGGGTGTGGGATACGAGCAGTACTTC.

This clonotype was seen only a few times. This chain links TRBV6-6 with TRBJ2-5; 8 nucleotides line up with TRBD2. This CDR3 contains 15 residues. In germline, CDR1 is MNHNY, CDR2 SVGAGI (reference sequence). J lost 1 base, V lost 8 bases, and 9 bases had no gene match. For the CDR3, the DNA is TGTGCCAGCCATTCCACTAGCGGCCCCCAAGAGACCCAGTACTTC. Translation: CASHSTSGPQETQYF.

The rearrangement joins TRBV6-5 to TRBJ2-1; 8 nucleotides align to TRBD2. Germline V gene sequence: CDR1 MNHEY, CDR2 SVGAGI. Trimming took 2 bases from V and 2 from J; bases not matched to a gene: 8. The CDR3 covers 17 residues. CDR3 DNA: TGTGCCAGCAGTTACAGTTCGGGGACTAGGGCCTACAATGAGCAGTTCTTC. This sequence encodes CASSYSSGTRAYNEQFF.

Only a few counts were recorded for this clonotype. The chain joins TRBV5-1 to TRBJ2-7; 7 bases are a match to TRBD1. CDR1 is SGHRS, CDR2 YFSETQ, per germline. The CDR3 has 16 amino acids. The ends lost 4 bases at V and 0 bases at J; junction bases unmatched: 10. Here the CDR3 DNA reads TGCGCCAGCAGCGGTACAGACCGGGACAGCTCCTACGAGCAGTACTTC. Translation gives CASSGTDRDSSYEQYF.

This chain uses TRBV13 with TRBJ2-1, with D tentatively TRBD1 or TRBD2 (5 bases each). V was pared by 5 bases and J by 9 bases, with 14 bases between. The CDR3 has 13 residues. The germline V gene has CDR1 PRHDT and CDR2 FYEKMQ (reference sequence). The CDR3 region is CASSRGGEAEQFF. For the CDR3, the DNA is TGTGCCAGCAGCCGTGGGGGAGAGGCTGAGCAGTTCTTC.

V and J are TRBV5-1 and TRBJ2-3; a weak D match, TRBD2 (6 bases). V was trimmed by 6 bases and J by 5 bases, leaving 16 bases between them. This CDR3 spans 14 amino acids. CDR1 is SGHRS, CDR2 YFSETQ, per germline. The CDR3 reads CASMTGGREDTQYF. The CDR3, as DNA: TGCGCCAGCATGACTGGGGGGAGAGAAGATACGCAGTATTTT.

The table lists this clonotype with a few counts. The rearrangement joins TRBV6-2 or TRBV6-3 to TRBJ2-3; D remains unclear. There are 14 residues in the CDR3. V was clipped by 5 bases and J by 2 bases, with 11 bases between them. CDR1 is MNHEY, CDR2 SVGEGT, per germline. CDR3 nucleotides: TGTGCCAGCAGTCCTAATTACCCCACAGATACGCAGTATTTT. As protein: CASSPNYPTDTQYF.

The chain joins TRBV4-3 to TRBJ2-1; 14 bases fit TRBD2. V trimming: 1 base; J trimming: 7 bases; junction bases outside the gene matches: 6. The length of the CDR3 is 17 residues. Germline assignment: CDR1 LGHNA and CDR2 YSLEER. CDR3 sequence reads: CASSQVVTSGGANEQFF. The CDR3 bases are TGCGCCAGCAGCCAAGTGGTGACTAGCGGGGGGGCAAATGAGCAGTTCTTC.